The T cell receptor beta chain under discussion was sequenced for a study of T cells after yellow fever vaccination. Study-level results: One caveat is that FACS-sorted repertoires could contain abundant clonotypes contaminating from the bulk population.

From the 5' RACE reads, TCRdb called clonotypes with MiXCR, one entry per CDR3 protein. The sample lists about 240,000 distinct CDR3 sequences; 6.9% were seen once. The CDR3 consists of 14 residues. In germline, CDR1 is SGHTA, CDR2 FQGNSA. The V and J ends lost 6 bases and 1 base respectively, with 13 bases between them. This clonotype was counted many times. Its antigen is unknown. Source: CD4+ T cells sorted from PBMCs, taken 15 days after the yellow fever booster vaccination. The clonotype comes from a man aged 25-40 years who received the YFV17D yellow fever vaccine. This chain joins TRBV7-2 and TRBJ2-7; TRBD1 or TRBD2 may be the D gene (5 bases each). The CDR3 DNA follows: TGTGCCAGCAGACGGGAAGGGGCATCCTACGAGCAGTACTTC. It encodes CASRREGASYEQYF.